The 6 T cell receptor beta chains below all came from one sample that was sequenced in a study of blood T cell repertoires in COVID-19. Clones were read by immunoSEQ multiplex PCR, and TCRdb kept only the in-frame ones, dropping some. The sample records 18,000 or so clones, roughly 89% being singletons. Sequencing used peripheral blood. These receptors came from a human donor in a cohort sampled during active COVID-19.

The gene calls are TRBV5-8 and TRBJ2-3; TRBD1 might be the D (6 bases). With 0 bases removed from V and 5 bases from J, the gap between germline ends came to 13 bases. Per germline, CDR1 SGHTS and CDR2 YDEGEE. The CDR3 is made up of 15 amino acids. The CDR3 DNA reads as TGTGCCAGCAGCTTGGCCGGAACAGGGAAAGATACGCAGTATTTT. Encoded protein: CASSLAGTGKDTQYF.

The chain carries TRBV6-4 and TRBJ2-3, with a weak D call TRBD1 (5 bases). The germline V gene has CDR1 MRHNA and CDR2 SNTAGT. The CDR3 is 14 residues long. Trimming shortened V by 8 bases and J by 3 bases, and 15 bases separated the two germline ends. The CDR3 reads CASPGARKTDTQYF. In DNA form, the CDR3 reads TGTGCCAGCCCTGGGGCTCGGAAGACAGATACGCAGTATTTT.

This chain joins TRBV7-2 and TRBJ1-6, with D unresolved. With 4 bases removed from V and 8 bases from J, the gap between germline ends came to 12 bases. Germline CDR1 and CDR2: SGHTA and FQGNSA. This CDR3 is built from 14 residues. CDR3 sequence reads: CASSSLTRDSPLHF. The CDR3 nucleotides are TGTGCCAGCAGCTCCCTTACTAGAGATTCACCCCTCCACTTT.

The chain carries TRBV5-1 and TRBJ1-6, with unresolved D. Deletions cut 4 bases from V and 0 bases from J, with 8 bases between. The CDR3 runs 15 residues. CDR1 is SGHRS and CDR2 is YFSETQ in the germline V gene. In DNA, the CDR3 is TGCGCCAGCAGCACGGAGAGCTCCTATAATTCACCCCTCCACTTT. Protein sequence: CASSTESSYNSPLHF.

The CDR3 sequence is CASSDRGANSGNTIYF. CDR3 nucleotides: TGTGCCAGCAGTGACCGGGGGGCCAACTCTGGAAACACCATATATTTT. The genes are TRBV2 and TRBJ1-3, with D perhaps TRBD1 (6 bases). CDR1 and CDR2 (germline): SNHLY, FYNNEI. The V end lost 3 bases, the J end lost 0 bases, and 12 bases lay between the germline ends. The CDR3 runs to 16 residues. The variable domain in full, with the rest retrieved from reference TRBV2 and TRBJ1-3, is EPEVTQTPSHQVTQMGQEVILRCVPISNHLYFYWYRQILGQKVEFLVSFYNNEISEKSEIFDDQFSVERPDGSNFTLKIRSTKLEDSAMYFCASSDRGANSGNTIYFGEGSWLTVV.

The V and J genes are TRBV30 and TRBJ2-3; the match to TRBD1 covers 8 bases. The CDR3 covers 13 residues. Looked up from germline, CDR1 is GTSNPN and CDR2 is SVGIG (reference sequence). Losses at the gene ends were 8 bases for V and 6 bases for J; bases not matched to a gene: 10. The CDR3, as DNA: TGTGCCCGGACGCAGGGGGCGCCGGATACGCAGTATTTT. This translates into CARTQGAPDTQYF.